This is a list of T cell receptor beta chains from one sample in a study of blood T cell repertoires in COVID-19. Data came from immunoSEQ multiplex PCR; TCRdb stores just in-frame clones and leaves some out. The data show about 89,000 clones, approximately 81% seen once. Sequencing input: peripheral blood. The receptors were sampled from a woman at least 80 years old with acute or convalescent COVID-19. Both conserved end residues are part of each CDR3. D genes are given only for firm matches. Not every row has a clone size; where given, it reads once, few, many or a size class.

v_gene	d_gene	abundance	j_gene	CDR3nt	CDR3aa
TRBV28	NA	NA	TRBJ2-5	TGTGCCAGCAGTTACAGAGAGACCCAGTACTTC	CASSYRETQYF
TRBV28	NA	NA	TRBJ2-1	TGTGCCAGCAGGAGGTTAAATGAGCAGTTCTTC	CASRRLNEQFF
TRBV25-1	NA	NA	TRBJ2-2	TGTGCCAGCAGTGAATTCCGCACCGGGGAGCTGTTTTTT	CASSEFRTGELFF
TRBV19	NA	NA	TRBJ2-5	TGTGCCAGTAGTACCAGAGGACAGGGAGGGGCAAAAGAGACCCAGTACTTC	CASSTRGQGGAKETQYF
TRBV6-2/TRBV6-3	NA	once	TRBJ1-2	TGTGCCAGCAGCCCCGGCGGGTTTAGAGGCTACACCTTC	CASSPGGFRGYTF
TRBV6-2/TRBV6-3	NA	few	TRBJ2-6	TGTGCCAGCAGTTACCTCATGCAGGGGAGCTCTGGGGCCAACGTCCTGACTTTC	CASSYLMQGSSGANVLTF
TRBV28	NA	NA	TRBJ1-2	TGTGCCAGCAGCCCGACGACAGTCTATGGCTACACCTTC	CASSPTTVYGYTF
TRBV28	TRBD2	few	TRBJ2-7	TGTGCCAGCAGGGAGGGGACTAGCGGCTCCTACGAGCAGTACTTC	CASREGTSGSYEQYF
TRBV9	NA	NA	TRBJ1-2	TGTGCCAGCGGGATGGCTCGGGGCTATGGCTACACCTTC	CASGMARGYGYTF
TRBV24-1	NA	few	TRBJ2-2	TGTGCCACCAGTCACGAGATCACCGGGGAGCTGTTTTTT	CATSHEITGELFF
TRBV13	TRBD1	NA	TRBJ1-3	TGTGCCAGCAGCCAGGGGGCCAGGGAGGGAAACACCATATATTTT	CASSQGAREGNTIYF
TRBV4-1	NA	once	TRBJ2-3	TGCGCCAGCAGCCAAGGGGCAGGGGTGAGCACAGATACGCAGTATTTT	CASSQGAGVSTDTQYF
TRBV5-8	NA	NA	TRBJ2-7	TGTGCCAGCAGCTTGTTCAACAGCCCTCGGTACTTC	CASSLFNSPRYF
TRBV7-2	NA	NA	TRBJ1-2	TGTGCCAGCAGCTTATCGAGTAACACAGTCGATGGCTACACCTTC	CASSLSSNTVDGYTF
TRBV7-2	TRBD2	NA	TRBJ2-3	TGTGCCAGCAGCTTAGTGACTAGCGTGGATACGCAGTATTTT	CASSLVTSVDTQYF
TRBV5-6	NA	NA	TRBJ1-1	TGTGCCAGCAGCTTGACCGGACAGTTGAACACTGAAGCTTTCTTT	CASSLTGQLNTEAFF
TRBV7-9	TRBD1	few	TRBJ1-3	TGTGCCAGCAGCTTAATGGGGACAGCTGGAAACACCATATATTTT	CASSLMGTAGNTIYF
TRBV6-5	NA	NA	TRBJ2-1	TGTGCCAGCAGTCCACAGGGCTACAATGAGCAGTTCTTC	CASSPQGYNEQFF
TRBV28	NA	few	TRBJ1-2	TGTGCCAGCAGTAGACAGAACTATGGCTACACCTTC	CASSRQNYGYTF
TRBV7-3	TRBD2	few	TRBJ2-3	TGTGCCAGCAGCTTAACTAGCGGGGGCGGTACTAGCACAGATACGCAGTATTTT	CASSLTSGGGTSTDTQYF
TRBV19	TRBD1	NA	TRBJ2-2	TGTGCCAGCCGGGGACAGAGGGACCCGAACACCGGGGAGCTGTTTTTT	CASRGQRDPNTGELFF
TRBV4-1	NA	NA	TRBJ2-6	TGCGCCAGCAGTCTTAGACCCGAGGGCCCCTCTGGGGCCAACGTCCTGACTTTC	CASSLRPEGPSGANVLTF
TRBV5-6	NA	NA	TRBJ1-5	TGTGCCAGCAGCTTGAACCCCGGGAACAATCAGCCCCAGCATTTT	CASSLNPGNNQPQHF
TRBV15	NA	few	TRBJ1-6	TGTGCCACCAGCTCCAGCGCCAATTCACCCCTCCACTTT	CATSSSANSPLHF